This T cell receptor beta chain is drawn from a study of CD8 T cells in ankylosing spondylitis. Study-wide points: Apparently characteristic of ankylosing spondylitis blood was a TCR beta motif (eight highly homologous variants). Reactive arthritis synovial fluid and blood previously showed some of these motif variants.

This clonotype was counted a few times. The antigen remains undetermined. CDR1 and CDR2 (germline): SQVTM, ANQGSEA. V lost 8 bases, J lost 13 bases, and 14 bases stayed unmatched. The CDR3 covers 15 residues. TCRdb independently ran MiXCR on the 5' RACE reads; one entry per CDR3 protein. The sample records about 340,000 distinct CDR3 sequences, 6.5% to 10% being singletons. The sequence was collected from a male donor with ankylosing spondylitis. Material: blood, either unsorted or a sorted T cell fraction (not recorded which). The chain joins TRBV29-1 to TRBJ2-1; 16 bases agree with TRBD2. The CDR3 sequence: CSPRKGTSGRALQFF. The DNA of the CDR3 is TGCAGCCCAAGAAAAGGGACTAGCGGGAGGGCCCTTCAGTTCTTC.